Each of the 23 T cell receptor beta chains below was sequenced from the same sample in a study of read filtering for tumor transcriptome and immune sequencing. From roughly 390 ng of RNA, a library with molecular barcoded alpha/delta and beta/gamma adaptors was made. TCRdb re-called the reads through MiXCR, storing one row per CDR3 protein. The sample lists about 130,000 distinct CDR3 sequences; about an eighth were seen once. The sequenced material came from a population of CD138-negative cells sorted from bone marrow. These receptors all stem from a donor at least 40 years old with multiple myeloma.

Ten or more counts support this clonotype. This chain connects TRBV20-1 to TRBJ1-5, with a tentative D call TRBD1 (6 bases). Deletions cut 3 bases from V and 4 bases from J, with 13 bases between. This CDR3 comprises 14 residues. Per germline, CDR1 DFQATT and CDR2 SNEGSKA (reference sequence). CDR3 region: CSASPPDSNQPQHF. The CDR3 bases are TGCAGTGCTAGCCCCCCGGACAGTAATCAGCCCCAGCATTTT.

A few counts support this clonotype. V usage is TRBV6-5 and J usage is TRBJ1-1; D is ambiguous. Germline V gene sequence: CDR1 MNHEY, CDR2 SVGAGI. The CDR3 totals 13 residues. Between the trimmed V and J ends, which lost 2 bases and 0 bases, there was a span of 4 bases. CDR3 sequence (DNA): TGTGCCAGCAGTTACGACTTGAACACTGAAGCTTTCTTT. Its protein product is CASSYDLNTEAFF.

This clonotype appeared many times. The genes are TRBV5-8 and TRBJ2-1; no clear D gene. The CDR3 consists of 15 residues. Trimming stripped 4 bases from V and 3 bases from J, with 14 bases between. Per the germline V gene, CDR1 is SGHTS and CDR2 is YDEGEE. The CDR3 reads CASSLRGTNYNEQFF. As DNA, the CDR3 is TGTGCCAGCAGCCTACGTGGCACGAACTACAATGAGCAGTTCTTC.

This clonotype showed up many times. The chain couples TRBV6-2 or TRBV6-3 to TRBJ2-3, with D hard to call. The length of the CDR3 is 17 residues. In germline, CDR1 is MNHEY, CDR2 SVGEGT. Trimming stripped 0 bases from V and 2 bases from J, with 15 bases between. CDR3 in amino acids: CASSYSILGSPTDTQYF. DNA of the CDR3: TGTGCCAGCAGTTACTCGATTTTAGGCTCCCCCACAGATACGCAGTATTTT.

This sequence joins TRBV5-6 and TRBJ2-1; 9 positions match TRBD1. V gave up 4 bases and J gave up 7 bases; unmatched junction bases: 6. The CDR3 consists of 14 residues. Germline V gives CDR1 SGHDT, CDR2 YYEEEE. The CDR3, as DNA: TGTGCCAGCAGCCCAAGGACAGGGGAAAATGAGCAGTTCTTC. Protein: CASSPRTGENEQFF. Filled out from reference TRBV5-6 and TRBJ2-1, the complete variable domain reads DAGVTQSPTHLIKTRGQQVTLRCSPKSGHDTVSWYQQALGQGPQFIFQYYEEEERQRGNFPDRFSGHQFPNYSSELNVNALLLGDSALYLCASSPRTGENEQFFGPGTRLTVL.

This clonotype was counted many times. The rearrangement links TRBV19 to TRBJ1-1; TRBD1 aligns across 7 bases. CDR1 is LNHDA and CDR2 is SQIVND in the germline V gene (reference sequence). This CDR3 has 13 amino acids. V was clipped by 4 bases and J by 5 bases; unmatched bases: 4. CDR3 DNA sequence: TGTGCCAGTAGTACCGACAGGGCGACTGAAGCTTTCTTT. Translated: CASSTDRATEAFF. Full variable domain (remainder filled in from reference TRBV19 and TRBJ1-1): DGGITQSPKYLFRKEGQNVTLSCEQNLNHDAMYWYRQDPGQGLRLIYYSQIVNDFQKGDIAEGYSVSREKKESFPLTVTSAQKNPTAFYLCASSTDRATEAFFGQGTRLTVV.

The chain employs TRBV9 and TRBJ2-7; maybe TRBD1 (6 bases). V was cut by 4 bases and J by 2 bases, with 13 bases left in between. Germline V gene data show CDR1 as SGDLS and CDR2 as YYNGEE. The CDR3 is 14 residues long. The CDR3 spells CASSLRQDPYEQYF. Written as DNA, the CDR3 is TGTGCCAGCAGCCTACGACAGGACCCCTACGAGCAGTACTTC.

This clonotype was picked up many times. This chain connects TRBV7-8 to TRBJ2-1, with D maybe TRBD2 (6 bases). This CDR3 comprises 17 residues. Trimming left V 1 base short and J 8 bases short, with 21 bases between. The germline gives CDR1 SGHVS, CDR2 FQNEAQ. This CDR3 reads CASSLGLGVAVRDEQFF. The CDR3 coding sequence is TGTGCCAGCAGCTTAGGCCTCGGGGTAGCGGTGCGGGATGAGCAGTTCTTC.

This clonotype is labeled as medium-sized. This rearrangement joins TRBV20-1 to TRBJ2-1, with 9 bases identical to TRBD2. V lost 0 bases, J lost 7 bases, and 7 bases stayed unmatched. The CDR3 totals 15 residues. Germline-derived CDR1 and CDR2 are DFQATT and SNEGSKA (reference sequence). The CDR3: CSARDSGTSPNEQFF. The CDR3 DNA reads as TGCAGTGCTAGAGACTCCGGGACTAGCCCTAATGAGCAGTTCTTC.

As concerns this clonotype: One base separates it from a far larger clone, so it is likely a read error. The V and J genes are TRBV7-2 and TRBJ2-1; the match to TRBD2 covers 11 bases. This CDR3 comprises 16 residues. The V segment lost 4 bases and the J segment 9 bases; nucleotides outside the gene matches: 11. Germline CDR1 is SGHTA and CDR2 is FQGNSA. CDR3 nucleotides: TGTGCCAGCAGCTCCCGGGCACTAGCGGGAGTGACTGAGCAGTTCTTC. Translation: CASSSRALAGVTEQFF.

This chain joins TRBV11-2 and TRBJ1-2, with TRBD1 matching over 7 bases. V gave up 3 bases and J gave up 6 bases; unmatched junction bases: 13. In germline, CDR1 is SGHAT, CDR2 FQNNGV. The CDR3 contains 16 residues. The CDR3 loop reads CASSFTIAGTGDGYTF. The CDR3 bases are TGTGCCAGCAGCTTCACGATTGCGGGTACAGGGGATGGCTACACCTTC. The complete variable domain, with remaining parts taken from reference TRBV11-2 and TRBJ1-2, reads EAGVAQSPRYKIIEKRQSVAFWCNPISGHATLYWYQQILGQGPKLLIQFQNNGVVDDSQLPKDRFSAERLKGVDSTLKIQPAKLEDSAVYLCASSFTIAGTGDGYTFGSGTRLTVV.

This clonotype was counted ten times or more. V is TRBV29-1 and J is TRBJ1-1; D is possibly TRBD1 (5 bases). Germline values: CDR1 SQVTM, CDR2 ANQGSEA. Trimming took off 5 bases at V and 0 bases at J, with 10 bases between the two ends. The CDR3 consists of 13 residues. CDR3 in amino acids: CSVSQAMNTEAFF. CDR3 coding DNA: TGCAGCGTTTCACAGGCAATGAACACTGAAGCTTTCTTT.

The gene calls are TRBV25-1 and TRBJ2-5; D not certain. V was pared by 2 bases and J by 5 bases, with 9 bases between. Germline V gives CDR1 MGHDK, CDR2 SYGVNS. This CDR3 contains 13 residues. In DNA form, the CDR3 reads TGTGCCAGCAGTGAACCTGCCGTCGAGACCCAGTACTTC. This gives the protein CASSEPAVETQYF.

This clonotype has at least ten counts. The genes are TRBV6-2 or TRBV6-3 and TRBJ2-3, with 12 bases lining up with TRBD2. The V gene's germline CDR1 is MNHEY and CDR2 SVGEGT. J gave up 3 bases and V 6 bases, and 10 bases lay outside the gene matches. The CDR3 is made up of 17 amino acids. The CDR3: CASRPPRTSGKTDTQYF. CDR3 nucleotide sequence: TGTGCCAGCAGACCCCCCAGGACTAGCGGGAAGACAGATACGCAGTATTTT.

This clonotype was counted many times. The rearrangement links TRBV4-1 to TRBJ2-3, with 8 bases fitting TRBD2. V gave up 2 bases and J gave up 3 bases; unmatched junction bases: 10. In germline, CDR1 is MGHRA, CDR2 YSYEKL. The CDR3 is made up of 17 amino acids. The CDR3 nucleotides read TGCGCCAGCAGCCAAAGATCCCGGACTAGCTCAACAGATACGCAGTATTTT. Its protein is CASSQRSRTSSTDTQYF.

The rearrangement uses TRBV10-3 and TRBJ2-3; 9 nucleotides agree with TRBD2. CDR1 and CDR2 from the germline V gene are ENHRY and SYGVKD. Trimming cost V 0 bases and J 4 bases; bases outside gene matches: 5. The CDR3 loop spans 16 amino acids. CDR3 in amino acids: CAISESGGRASDTQYF. The CDR3 DNA reads TGTGCCATCAGTGAGTCTGGCGGGAGGGCCTCAGATACGCAGTATTTT.

This clonotype appeared many times. V is TRBV9 and J is TRBJ2-3; 11 bases agree with TRBD2. CDR3 size: 19 residues. The trim removed 4 bases at V and 2 bases at J, leaving 15 bases unmatched. Germline lookup yields CDR1 SGDLS and CDR2 YYNGEE. In DNA form, the CDR3 reads TGTGCCAGCAGCTGGGGGGTCCTAGCGGGAGGCCCAATCACAGATACGCAGTATTTT. Protein: CASSWGVLAGGPITDTQYF.

This clonotype was counted ten times or more. The gene calls are TRBV20-1 and TRBJ2-3; possible D gene TRBD2, 6 bases. Germline V lookup: CDR1 DFQATT, CDR2 SNEGSKA (reference sequence). V lost 0 bases to trimming and J lost 0 bases, with 16 bases between them. This CDR3 comprises 17 residues. CDR3 sequence: CSAREVTGAPSTDTQYF. The CDR3 nucleotides are TGCAGTGCTAGAGAGGTGACGGGAGCCCCTAGCACAGATACGCAGTATTTT.

There are many counts of this clonotype. The rearrangement joins TRBV19 to TRBJ2-2, with 15 bases that match TRBD2. Germline loops: CDR1 LNHDA, CDR2 SQIVND (reference sequence). The V segment lost 6 bases and the J segment 3 bases; nucleotides outside the gene matches: 11. This CDR3 comprises 19 residues. The CDR3 sequence is CASSLSGTSGRFDTGELFF. The CDR3 DNA follows: TGTGCCAGTAGCCTCTCCGGGACTAGCGGGAGGTTTGACACCGGGGAGCTGTTTTTT.

This clonotype turned up a few times. Possible read error: a much larger clone is one base away. In DNA form, the CDR3 reads TGCAGCGCTGACCCGGGCACAGATATGCAGTATTTT. This codes for CSADPGTDMQYF. This chain connects TRBV29-1 to TRBJ2-3; D is ambiguous. Germline V gives CDR1 SQVTM, CDR2 ANQGSEA. This CDR3 region has 12 residues.

Many counts were recorded for this clonotype. V gene TRBV12-3 or TRBV12-4 combines with J gene TRBJ2-2; 8 bases fit TRBD2. The J segment lost 3 bases and the V segment lost 6 bases, leaving 12 bases of the junction unmatched. The CDR3 contains 17 residues. CDR3 nucleotides: TGTGCCAGCAGCCACCAGCGGGAGCATTCCCACACCGGGGAGCTGTTTTTT. Protein product: CASSHQREHSHTGELFF.

This clonotype was detected ten times or more. The V and J genes are TRBV20-1 and TRBJ2-3; D is ambiguous. The CDR3 loop spans 15 amino acids. V lost 6 bases, J lost 4 bases, and 20 bases lay in between. In germline, CDR1 is DFQATT, CDR2 SNEGSKA (reference sequence). DNA of the CDR3: TGCAGTGCCACGGGCAGGCGGAACGCTCCAGATACGCAGTATTTT. Its protein product is CSATGRRNAPDTQYF.

This clonotype was seen many times. The chain links TRBV7-2 to TRBJ2-1; 8 bases are a match to TRBD2. This CDR3 spans 16 amino acids. Unmatched junction bases numbered 11, after V lost 6 bases and J lost 4 bases. CDR1 is SGHTA, CDR2 FQGNSA, per germline. The CDR3 region has the DNA TGTGCCAGCAGATCCCTCCCAGCGGGAGTGTACAATGAGCAGTTCTTC. Translation: CASRSLPAGVYNEQFF.